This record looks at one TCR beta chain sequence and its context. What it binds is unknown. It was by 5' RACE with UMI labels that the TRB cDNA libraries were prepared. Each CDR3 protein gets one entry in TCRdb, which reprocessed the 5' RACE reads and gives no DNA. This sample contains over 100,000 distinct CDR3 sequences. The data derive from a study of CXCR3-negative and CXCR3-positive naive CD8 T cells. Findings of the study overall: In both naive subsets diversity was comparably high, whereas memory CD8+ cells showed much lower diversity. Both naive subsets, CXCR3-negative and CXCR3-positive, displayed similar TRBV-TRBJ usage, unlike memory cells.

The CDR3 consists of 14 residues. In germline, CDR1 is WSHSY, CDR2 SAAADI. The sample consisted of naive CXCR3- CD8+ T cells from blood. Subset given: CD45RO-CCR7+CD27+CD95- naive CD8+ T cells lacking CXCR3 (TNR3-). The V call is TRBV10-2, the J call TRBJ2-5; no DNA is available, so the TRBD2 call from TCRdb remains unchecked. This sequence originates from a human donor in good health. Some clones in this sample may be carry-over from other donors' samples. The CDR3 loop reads CASMPAVGRETQYF.